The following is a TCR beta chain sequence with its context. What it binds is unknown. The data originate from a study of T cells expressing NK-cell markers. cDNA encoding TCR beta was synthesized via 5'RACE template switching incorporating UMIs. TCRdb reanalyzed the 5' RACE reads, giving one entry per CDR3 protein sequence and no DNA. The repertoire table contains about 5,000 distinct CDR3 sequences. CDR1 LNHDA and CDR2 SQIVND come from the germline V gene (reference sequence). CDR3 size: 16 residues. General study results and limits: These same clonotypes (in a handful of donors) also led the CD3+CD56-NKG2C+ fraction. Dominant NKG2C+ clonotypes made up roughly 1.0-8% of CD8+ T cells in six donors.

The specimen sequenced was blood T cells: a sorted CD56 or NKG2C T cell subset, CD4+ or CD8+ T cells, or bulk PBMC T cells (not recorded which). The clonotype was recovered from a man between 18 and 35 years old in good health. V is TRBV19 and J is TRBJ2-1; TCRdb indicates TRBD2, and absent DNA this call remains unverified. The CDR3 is CASSPGLAGVVDEQFF. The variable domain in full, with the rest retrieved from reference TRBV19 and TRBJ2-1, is DGGITQSPKYLFRKEGQNVTLSCEQNLNHDAMYWYRQDPGQGLRLIYYSQIVNDFQKGDIAEGYSVSREKKESFPLTVTSAQKNPTAFYLCASSPGLAGVVDEQFFGPGTRLTVL.